One T cell receptor beta chain is described in this entry. Its antigen remains unknown. This record comes from a study of blood T cells in healthy people across ages. Findings of the study overall: Across samples, TCR beta diversity tracked strongly with naive T cell percentage. While age rose, TCR beta diversity per million T cells dropped in a roughly linear way.

CDR1 and CDR2 from the germline V gene are MNHNS and SASEGT. V lost 3 bases and J lost 5, with 13 bases in between. The CDR3 contains 14 residues. Using a J-beta primer mix together with a sample-barcoded 5' primer, a second PCR was run for roughly 7 to 12 cycles. TCRdb used MiXCR to reprocess the 5' RACE reads, holding one entry per CDR3 protein. Here the sample spans 650,000 to 1,000,000 distinct CDR3 sequences, about 36% being singletons. The people who gave samples were healthy Caucasians from Russia, aged about 6 to 95. Each donor supplied 8 to 10 milliliters of peripheral blood. The chain uses TRBV6-1 and TRBJ1-1; D not certain. The TCR was taken from a man aged 18 to 29 in good health. Sequencing used blood. The CDR3 is CASSENSRRTEAFF. The CDR3 DNA reads as TGTGCCAGCAGTGAGAACAGTCGAAGGACTGAAGCTTTCTTT.